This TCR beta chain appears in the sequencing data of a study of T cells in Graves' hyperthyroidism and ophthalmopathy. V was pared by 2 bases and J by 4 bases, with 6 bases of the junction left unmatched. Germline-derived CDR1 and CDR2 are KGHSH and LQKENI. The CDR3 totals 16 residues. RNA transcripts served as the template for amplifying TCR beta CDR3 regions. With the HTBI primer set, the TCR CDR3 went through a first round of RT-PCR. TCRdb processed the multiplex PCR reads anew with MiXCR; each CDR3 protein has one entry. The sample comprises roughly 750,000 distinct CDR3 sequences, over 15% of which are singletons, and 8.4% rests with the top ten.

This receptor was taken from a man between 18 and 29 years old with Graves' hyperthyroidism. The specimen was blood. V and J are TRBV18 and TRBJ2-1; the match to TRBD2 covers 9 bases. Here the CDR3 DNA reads TGTGCCAGCTCACCAGTCTTAGCGGGGGATTACAATGAGCAGTTCTTC. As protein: CASSPVLAGDYNEQFF.